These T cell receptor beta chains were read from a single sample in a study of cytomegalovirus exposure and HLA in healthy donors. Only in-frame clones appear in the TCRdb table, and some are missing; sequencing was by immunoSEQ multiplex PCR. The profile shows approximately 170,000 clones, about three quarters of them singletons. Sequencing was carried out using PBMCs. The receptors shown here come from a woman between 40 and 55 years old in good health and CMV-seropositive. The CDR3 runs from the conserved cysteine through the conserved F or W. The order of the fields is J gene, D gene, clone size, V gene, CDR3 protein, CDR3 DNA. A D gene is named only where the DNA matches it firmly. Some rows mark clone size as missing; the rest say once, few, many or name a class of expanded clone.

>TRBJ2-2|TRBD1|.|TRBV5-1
CASSTALMPGGPGELFF
TGCGCCAGCAGTACAGCATTAATGCCAGGGGGCCCCGGGGAGCTGTTTTTT
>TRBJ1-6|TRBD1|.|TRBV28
CASSDRGNSPLHF
TGTGCCAGCAGTGACAGGGGGAATTCACCCCTCCACTTT
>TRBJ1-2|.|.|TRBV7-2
CASSPDIRYGYTF
TGTGCCAGCAGCCCAGACATCCGCTATGGCTACACCTTC
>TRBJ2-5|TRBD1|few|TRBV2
CASSFDRGLQETQYF
TGTGCCAGCAGTTTTGACAGGGGCCTCCAAGAGACCCAGTACTTC
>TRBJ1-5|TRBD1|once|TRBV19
CASSGTGGDRSNQPQHF
TGTGCCAGTAGTGGGACAGGGGGAGACCGTAGCAATCAGCCCCAGCATTTT
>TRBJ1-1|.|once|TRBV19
CASGNRDSNTEAFF
TGTGCCAGCGGAAACCGGGACTCGAACACTGAAGCTTTCTTT
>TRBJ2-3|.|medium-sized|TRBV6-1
CASSEWTGSTDTQYF
TGTGCCAGCAGTGAATGGACGGGGAGCACAGATACGCAGTATTTT
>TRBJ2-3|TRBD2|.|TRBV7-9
CASSLSGGASDTQYF
TGTGCCAGCAGCCTAAGCGGGGGGGCATCAGATACGCAGTATTTT
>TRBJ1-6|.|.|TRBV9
CASSGGGSYNSPLHF
TGTGCCAGCAGCGGCGGGGGATCCTATAATTCACCCCTCCACTTT
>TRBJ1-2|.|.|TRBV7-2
CASSSDRTAGYTF
TGTGCCAGCAGCTCCGACAGGACAGCCGGCTACACCTTC
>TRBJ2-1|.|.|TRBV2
CASTPRPGGDYNEQFF
TGTGCCAGCACCCCCCGACCGGGCGGGGACTACAATGAGCAGTTCTTC
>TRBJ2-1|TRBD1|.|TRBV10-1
CASTCRDTGDNEQFF
TGCGCCAGCACCTGCCGGGATACAGGGGACAATGAGCAGTTCTTC
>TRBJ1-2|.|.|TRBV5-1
CASSVDGRLGYGYTF
TGCGCCAGCAGCGTAGACGGGAGATTGGGCTATGGCTACACCTTC
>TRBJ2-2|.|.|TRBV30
CAWTLGNTGELFF
TGTGCCTGGACTCTCGGGAACACCGGGGAGCTGTTTTTT
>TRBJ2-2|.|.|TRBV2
CASSYLRAGELFF
TGTGCCAGCAGCTACCTGAGGGCCGGGGAGCTGTTTTTT
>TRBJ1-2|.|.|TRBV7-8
CASSLIRDYGYTF
TGTGCCAGCAGCTTAATTCGGGACTATGGCTACACCTTC
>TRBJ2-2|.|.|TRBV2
CASSEARGPGELFF
TGTGCCAGCAGTGAAGCGCGGGGACCCGGGGAGCTGTTTTTT
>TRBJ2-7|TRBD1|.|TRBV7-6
CASSAGQGGPEQYF
TGTGCCAGCAGCGCGGGACAGGGAGGTCCCGAGCAGTACTTC
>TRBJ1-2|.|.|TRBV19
CASLSGSNYGYTF
TGTGCCAGTCTTTCAGGTTCCAACTATGGCTACACCTTC
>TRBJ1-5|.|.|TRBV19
CASTSGVNSNQPQHF
TGTGCCAGCACCTCTGGAGTTAATAGCAATCAGCCCCAGCATTTT
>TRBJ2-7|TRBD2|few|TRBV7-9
CSSSLGGGIGEQYF
TGTTCCAGCAGCTTAGGCGGGGGGATCGGCGAGCAGTACTTC
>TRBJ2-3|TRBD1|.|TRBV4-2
CASSQEMGTGPADTQYF
TGTGCCAGCAGCCAAGAAATGGGGACAGGGCCCGCAGATACGCAGTATTTT
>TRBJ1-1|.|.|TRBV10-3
CAISLVGGGDTEAFF
TGTGCCATCAGTCTCGTTGGGGGGGGAGACACTGAAGCTTTCTTT
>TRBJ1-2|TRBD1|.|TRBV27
CASRSSDRFTYGYTF
TGTGCCAGCAGATCCTCGGACAGGTTCACCTATGGCTACACCTTC
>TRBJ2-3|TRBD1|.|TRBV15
CATSRGGQGYTDTQYF
TGTGCCACCAGCAGAGGCGGACAGGGATACACAGATACGCAGTATTTT
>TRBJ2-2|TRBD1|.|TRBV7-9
CASTDFGGQRTGELFF
TGTGCCAGCACGGACTTTGGGGGACAGAGGACCGGGGAGCTGTTTTTT
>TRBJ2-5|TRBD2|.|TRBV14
CASSQELAGLETQYF
TGTGCCAGCAGCCAAGAGCTAGCGGGGTTGGAGACCCAGTACTTC
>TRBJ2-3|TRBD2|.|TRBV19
CASTSGGDTQYF
TGTGCCAGTACCTCGGGGGGAGATACGCAGTATTTT
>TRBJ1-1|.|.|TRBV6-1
CASRLRQLNTEAFF
TGTGCCAGCAGACTCAGACAGCTCAACACTGAAGCTTTCTTT
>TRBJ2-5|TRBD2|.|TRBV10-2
CASKAVASGGAGETQYF
TGCGCCAGCAAGGCTGTCGCTAGCGGGGGGGCAGGGGAGACCCAGTACTTC
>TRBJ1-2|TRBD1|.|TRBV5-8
CASSPGQPFYGYTF
TGTGCCAGCAGCCCGGGACAGCCGTTCTATGGCTACACCTTC
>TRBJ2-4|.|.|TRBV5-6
CASSLGGENIQYF
TGTGCCAGCAGCTTGGGGGGAGAAAACATTCAGTACTTC
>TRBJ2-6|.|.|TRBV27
CASSLSSGANGLTF
TGTGCCAGCAGTTTAAGCTCTGGGGCCAACGGCCTGACTTTC
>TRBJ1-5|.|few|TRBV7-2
CASSSPARGGNQPQHF
TGTGCCAGCAGCTCACCCGCCAGGGGCGGCAATCAGCCCCAGCATTTT
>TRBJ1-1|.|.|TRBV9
CASSLAPGEHSEAFF
TGTGCCAGCAGTCTTGCGCCAGGGGAACACTCTGAAGCTTTCTTT
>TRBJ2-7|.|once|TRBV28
CASSLAGRMSRYEQYF
TGTGCCAGCAGTTTAGCGGGCCGTATGTCCCGCTACGAGCAGTACTTC
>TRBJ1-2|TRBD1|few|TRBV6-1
CASTLTGDRGYTF
TGTGCCAGCACTCTAACAGGGGACAGAGGCTACACCTTC
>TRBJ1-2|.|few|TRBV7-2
CASSLDGGSGYTF
TGTGCCAGCAGCTTAGACGGGGGGTCTGGCTACACCTTC